This T cell receptor beta chain was retrieved from a study of shared clonotypes between healthy human individuals. This CDR3 is built from 17 residues. V lost 1 base to trimming and J lost 1 base; unmatched junction nucleotides: 6. Germline CDR1 is SGHVS and CDR2 is FQNEAQ. The assay was immunoSEQ multiplex PCR, and TCRdb's table has in-frame clones only and misses some. The sample shows millions of clones, roughly 94% of them seen only once. As defined, naive CD8 cells were CD45RO-negative and positively selected for CCR7, with terminally differentiated effector memory CD45RA+ cells excluded. Sequenced: naive CD8+ T cells sorted from blood. The source is a man aged 18 to 29 in good health. The chain carries TRBV7-8 and TRBJ1-5; TRBD1 matches 8 bases. The CDR3 sequence: CASSLGEGQESNQPQHF. The CDR3 DNA sequence: TGTGCCAGCAGCTTAGGGGAGGGACAGGAAAGCAATCAGCCCCAGCATTTT.